This record looks at one TCR beta chain sequence and its context. The target antigen is unknown. This sample is drawn from a study of cytomegalovirus exposure and HLA in healthy donors. General study results and limits: Accurate prediction of HLA-A and HLA-B alleles (for most subjects) was reportedly achieved from TCR beta sequences. According to a later analysis, donors in an Asian-associated ancestry cluster reportedly had fewer N-insertions than the roughly 670-donor mean. There were a few CMV-associated chains whose specificity for CMV antigens was confirmed in vitro. There were 150 to 200 TCR beta chains listed as cytomegalovirus-associated.

Primers included in the PCR were 60 Vbeta and 13 Jbeta primers. The assay was immunoSEQ multiplex PCR, and TCRdb's table has in-frame clones only and misses some. The sample records approximately 160,000 clones, about 77% being singletons. Sequenced input: PBMCs. The receptor was derived from a woman aged 35 to 49 in good health and CMV-seropositive.

CDR3 in amino acids: CASSEGLGYGGFF. The DNA for the CDR3 is TGTGCCAGCAGTGAAGGGTTAGGATACGGAGGGTTTTTT. The chain carries TRBV6-1 and TRBJ1-4; D not resolved. V was clipped by 1 base and J by 16 bases, with 16 bases between them. Germline CDR1 reads MNHNS; CDR2 reads SASEGT. This CDR3 has 13 residues.